This T cell receptor (beta chain) was retrieved from a study of control samples from healthy donors and cancer patients. Using immunoSEQ multiplex PCR, the repertoire was profiled, and TCRdb retains in-frame clones only, with some absent. In the table there are about 84,000 clones, 80% to 90% of which are singletons. CDR3 length: 16 residues. CDR1 and CDR2 (germline): MNHNS, SASEGT. The J segment lost 2 bases and the V segment lost 4 bases, leaving 9 bases of the junction unmatched. The chain has TRBV6-1 and TRBJ2-5; TRBD1 matches 8 bases. The sequence derives from a man aged 60 to 69 with head and neck cancer. Sequencing was done on a sample of PBMCs. CDR3 sequence reads: CASSVSQGAYQETQYF. DNA for the CDR3: TGTGCCAGCAGTGTTTCCCAGGGGGCTTATCAAGAGACCCAGTACTTC.